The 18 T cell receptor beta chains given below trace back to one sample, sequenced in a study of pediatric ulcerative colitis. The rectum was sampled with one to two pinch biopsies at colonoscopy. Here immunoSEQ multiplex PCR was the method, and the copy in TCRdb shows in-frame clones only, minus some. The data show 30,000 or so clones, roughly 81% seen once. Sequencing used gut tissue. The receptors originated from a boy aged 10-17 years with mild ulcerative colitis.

Here the CDR3 reads CASSATGAFSPLHF. The CDR3 bases are TGTGCCAGCAGTGCCACAGGGGCCTTTTCACCCCTCCACTTT. This chain joins TRBV27 and TRBJ1-6, with 7 bases identical to TRBD1. Germline V gene lookup returns CDR1 MNHEY and CDR2 SMNVEV (reference sequence). V shed 5 bases, J shed 9 bases, and the junction held 7 bases outside the gene matches. The CDR3 spans 14 residues.

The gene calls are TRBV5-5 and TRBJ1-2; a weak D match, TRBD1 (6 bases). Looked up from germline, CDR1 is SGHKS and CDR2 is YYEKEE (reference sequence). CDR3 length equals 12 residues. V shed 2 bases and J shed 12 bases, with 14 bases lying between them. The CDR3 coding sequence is TGTGCCAGCAGCTTCGGGACATCCCGTCACACCTTC. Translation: CASSFGTSRHTF.

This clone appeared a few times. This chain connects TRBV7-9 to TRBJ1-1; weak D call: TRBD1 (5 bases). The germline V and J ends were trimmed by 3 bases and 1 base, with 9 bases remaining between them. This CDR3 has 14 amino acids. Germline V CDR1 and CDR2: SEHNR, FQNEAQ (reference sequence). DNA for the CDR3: TGTGCCAGCAGCTTTCGCAGGGAGAACACTGAAGCTTTCTTT. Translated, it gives CASSFRRENTEAFF.

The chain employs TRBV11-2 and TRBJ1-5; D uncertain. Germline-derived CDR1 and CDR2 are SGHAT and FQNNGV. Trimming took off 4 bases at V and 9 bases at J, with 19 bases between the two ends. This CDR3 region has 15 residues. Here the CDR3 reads CASSSDIRGERPQHF. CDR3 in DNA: TGTGCCAGCAGCTCCGACATTCGGGGAGAGAGGCCCCAGCATTTT.

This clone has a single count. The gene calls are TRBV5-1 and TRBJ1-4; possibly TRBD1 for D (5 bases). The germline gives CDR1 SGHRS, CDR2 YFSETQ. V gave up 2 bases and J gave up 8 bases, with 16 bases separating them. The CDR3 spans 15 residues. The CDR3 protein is CASSFGAGLEEKLFF. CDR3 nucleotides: TGCGCCAGCAGCTTCGGGGCCGGGCTAGAAGAAAAACTGTTTTTT.

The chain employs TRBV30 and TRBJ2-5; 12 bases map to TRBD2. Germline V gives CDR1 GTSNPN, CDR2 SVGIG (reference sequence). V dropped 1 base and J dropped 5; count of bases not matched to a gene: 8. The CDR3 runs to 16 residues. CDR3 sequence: CAWSGLAGEVYETQYF. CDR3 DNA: TGTGCCTGGAGTGGACTAGCGGGGGAGGTTTATGAGACCCAGTACTTC.

The CDR3 loop is CAISEPAGTSGHVAGELFF. The CDR3 DNA follows: TGTGCCATCAGTGAGCCCGCCGGGACTAGCGGTCACGTGGCCGGGGAGCTGTTTTTT. The chain has TRBV10-3 and TRBJ2-2; 11 bases fit TRBD2. The CDR3 runs to 19 residues. V was clipped by 2 bases and J by 6 bases; unmatched bases: 14. Germline-derived CDR1 and CDR2 are ENHRY and SYGVKD.

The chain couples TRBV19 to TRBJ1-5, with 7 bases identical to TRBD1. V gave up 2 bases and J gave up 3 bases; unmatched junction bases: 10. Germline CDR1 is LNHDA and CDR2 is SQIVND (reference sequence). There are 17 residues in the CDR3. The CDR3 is CASSISPGQRSNQPQHF. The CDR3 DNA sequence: TGTGCCAGTAGTATATCTCCGGGACAGCGATCCAATCAGCCCCAGCATTTT.

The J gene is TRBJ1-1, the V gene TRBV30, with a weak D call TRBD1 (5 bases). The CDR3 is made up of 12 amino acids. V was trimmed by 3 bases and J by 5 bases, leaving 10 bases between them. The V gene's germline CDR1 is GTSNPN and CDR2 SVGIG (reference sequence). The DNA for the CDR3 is TGTGCCTGGAGCCAGGGCGAGACTGAAGCTTTCTTT. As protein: CAWSQGETEAFF.

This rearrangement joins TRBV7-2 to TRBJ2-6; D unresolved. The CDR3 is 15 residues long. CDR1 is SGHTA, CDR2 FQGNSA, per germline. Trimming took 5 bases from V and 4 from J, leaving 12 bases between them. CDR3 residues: CASSRAFPGANVLTF. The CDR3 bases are TGTGCCAGCAGCCGGGCCTTCCCGGGGGCCAACGTCCTGACTTTC.

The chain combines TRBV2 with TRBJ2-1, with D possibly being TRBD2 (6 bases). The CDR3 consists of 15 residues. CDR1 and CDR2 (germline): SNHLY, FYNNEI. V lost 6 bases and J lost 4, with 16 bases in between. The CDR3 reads CASSPGRGVYNEQFF. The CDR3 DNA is TGTGCCAGCAGCCCGGGGCGGGGAGTTTACAATGAGCAGTTCTTC.

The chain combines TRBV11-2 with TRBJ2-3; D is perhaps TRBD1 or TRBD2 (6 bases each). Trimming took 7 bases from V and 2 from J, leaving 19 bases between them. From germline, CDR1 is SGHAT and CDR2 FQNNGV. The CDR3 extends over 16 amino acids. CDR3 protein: CASTQRTGALTDTQYF. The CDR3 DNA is TGTGCCAGCACCCAGCGGACGGGGGCCCTCACAGATACGCAGTATTTT.

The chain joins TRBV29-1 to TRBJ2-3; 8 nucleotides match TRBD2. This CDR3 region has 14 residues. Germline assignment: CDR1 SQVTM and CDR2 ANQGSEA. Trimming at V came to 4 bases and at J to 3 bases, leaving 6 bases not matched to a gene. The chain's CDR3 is CSVALAGHTDTQYF. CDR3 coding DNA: TGCAGCGTTGCCTTAGCGGGGCATACAGATACGCAGTATTTT.

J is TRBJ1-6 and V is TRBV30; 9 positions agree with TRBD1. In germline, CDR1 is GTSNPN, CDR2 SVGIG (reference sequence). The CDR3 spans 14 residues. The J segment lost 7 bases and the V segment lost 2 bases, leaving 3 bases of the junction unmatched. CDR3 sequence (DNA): TGTGCCTGGAGTCCGGGACAGGGAAATTCACCCCTCCACTTT. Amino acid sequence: CAWSPGQGNSPLHF.

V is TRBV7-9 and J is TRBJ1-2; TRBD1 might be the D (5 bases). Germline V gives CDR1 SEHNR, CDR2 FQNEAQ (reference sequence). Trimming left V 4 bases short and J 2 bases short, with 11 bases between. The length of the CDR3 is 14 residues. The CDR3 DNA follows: TGTGCCAGCAGCTCCCCGGGGGGGAACTATGGCTACACCTTC. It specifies CASSSPGGNYGYTF.

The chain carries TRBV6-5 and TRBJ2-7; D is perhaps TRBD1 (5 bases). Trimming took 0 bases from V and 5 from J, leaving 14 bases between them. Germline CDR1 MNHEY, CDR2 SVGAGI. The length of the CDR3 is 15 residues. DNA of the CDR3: TGTGCCAGCAGTTACTCGCCTACGGAAGGGGACGAGCAGTACTTC. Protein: CASSYSPTEGDEQYF.

The CDR3 sequence is CASSLGHISGNTIYF. As DNA, the CDR3 is TGTGCCAGCAGCTTAGGACATATCTCTGGAAACACCATATATTTT. The rearrangement joins TRBV7-9 to TRBJ1-3; no definite D call. The CDR3 is made up of 15 amino acids. CDR1 SEHNR and CDR2 FQNEAQ come from the germline V gene (reference sequence). V lost 1 base and J 0 bases, leaving 7 bases between the germline ends.

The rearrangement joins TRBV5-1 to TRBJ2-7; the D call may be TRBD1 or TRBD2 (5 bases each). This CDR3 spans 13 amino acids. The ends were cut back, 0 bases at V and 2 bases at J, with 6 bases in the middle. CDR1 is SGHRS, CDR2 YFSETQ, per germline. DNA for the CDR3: TGCGCCAGCAGCTTGGGGGGACCCTACGAGCAGTACTTC. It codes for CASSLGGPYEQYF.